This TCR beta chain was documented in a study of follicular helper T cells after annual influenza vaccination. Indicated time point: 2013-2014 season, 7 days after vaccination. This CDR3 region has 16 residues. CDR1 is SGHTA, CDR2 FQGNSA, per germline. With 5 bases clipped from V and 5 bases from J, the junction kept 9 bases outside the gene matches. Sequencing of TCRB used Survey level resolution. Clones were sequenced by immunoSEQ multiplex PCR, and TCRdb holds only the in-frame ones, with some missing. Altogether about 9,900 clones are present, 80% to 85% being singletons, with the ten largest covering around 0.57%.

The source material was CXCR5- memory CD4+ T cells sorted from blood, sampled 7 days after influenza vaccination. This clonotype was sampled from an adult who received the influenza vaccine. The chain uses TRBV7-2 and TRBJ2-1; the match to TRBD2 covers 10 bases. CDR3 nucleotide sequence: TGTGCCAGCAGCAGGGACACTAGCGGGGCTAACAATGAGCAGTTCTTC. It translates to CASSRDTSGANNEQFF.